This TCR beta chain appears in the sequencing data of a study of blood T cell repertoires in COVID-19. The J segment lost 3 bases and the V segment lost 4 bases, leaving 3 bases of the junction unmatched. CDR3 length: 15 amino acids. The V gene's germline CDR1 is LGHDT and CDR2 YNNKEL (reference sequence). Produced via immunoSEQ multiplex PCR; TCRdb's table is partial and in-frame only. This sample yields about 300,000 clones, of which around 87% are seen a single time; about 1.6% belongs to the top ten. Of note for this clone: The sample carries other DNA sequences with the same CDR3.

The chain recombines TRBV3-1 (or the pseudogene TRBV3-2) with TRBJ2-1; 10 nucleotides match TRBD2. This receptor was taken from a woman between 40 and 50 years old who had recovered from COVID-19. Material: peripheral blood. CDR3 in DNA: TGTGCCAGCAGCCCAAGCGGGGGGGGCTACAATGAGCAGTTCTTC. Protein product: CASSPSGGGYNEQFF.